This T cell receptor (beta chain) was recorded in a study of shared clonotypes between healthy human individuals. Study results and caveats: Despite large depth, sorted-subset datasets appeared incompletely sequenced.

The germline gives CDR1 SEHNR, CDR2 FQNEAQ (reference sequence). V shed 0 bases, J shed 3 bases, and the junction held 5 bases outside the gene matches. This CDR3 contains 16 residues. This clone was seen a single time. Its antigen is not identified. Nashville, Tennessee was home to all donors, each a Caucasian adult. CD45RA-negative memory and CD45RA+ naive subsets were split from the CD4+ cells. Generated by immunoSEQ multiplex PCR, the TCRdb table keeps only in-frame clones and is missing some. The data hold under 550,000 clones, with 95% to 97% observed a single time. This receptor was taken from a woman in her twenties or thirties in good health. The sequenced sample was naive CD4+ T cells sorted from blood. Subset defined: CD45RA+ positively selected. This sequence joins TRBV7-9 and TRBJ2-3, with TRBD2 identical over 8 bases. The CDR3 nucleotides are TGTGCCAGCAGCTTAGCACTAGCGGAGTCGACAGATACGCAGTATTTT. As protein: CASSLALAESTDTQYF.